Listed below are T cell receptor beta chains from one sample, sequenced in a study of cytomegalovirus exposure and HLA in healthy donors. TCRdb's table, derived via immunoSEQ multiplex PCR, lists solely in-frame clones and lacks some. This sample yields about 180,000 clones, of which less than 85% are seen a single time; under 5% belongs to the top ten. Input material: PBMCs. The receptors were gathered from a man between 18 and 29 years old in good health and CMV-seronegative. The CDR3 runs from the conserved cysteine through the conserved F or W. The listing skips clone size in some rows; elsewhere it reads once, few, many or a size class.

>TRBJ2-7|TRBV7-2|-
CASSLAGSEQYF
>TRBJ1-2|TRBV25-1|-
CASSDPGTSSNYGYTF
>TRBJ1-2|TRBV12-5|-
CASAIGTGVSGYTF
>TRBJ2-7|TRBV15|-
CATSSSLSGAIYEQYF
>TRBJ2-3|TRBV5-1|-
CASSPGLAGGQGTDTQYF
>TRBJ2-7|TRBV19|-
CASSIPGQGYEQYF
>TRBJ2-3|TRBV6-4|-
CASSRGPVDTQYF
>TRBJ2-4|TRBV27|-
CASSLAGGPNIQYF
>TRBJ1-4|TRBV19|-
CASSSLRAEKLFF
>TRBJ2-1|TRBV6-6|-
CASKKRDEQFF
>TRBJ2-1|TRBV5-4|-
CASSLGASGGVEQFF
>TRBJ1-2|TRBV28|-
CASSAGTRDGYTF
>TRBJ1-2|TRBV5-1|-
CASSLGHSGIFDYTF
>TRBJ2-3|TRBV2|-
CASSDEVTQYF
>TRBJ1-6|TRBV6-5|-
CASSSAGGISSPLHF
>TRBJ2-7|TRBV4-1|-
CASSQASDSGAYEQYF
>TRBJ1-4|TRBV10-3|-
CAISESRTELNEKLFF
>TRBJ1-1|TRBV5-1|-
CASSFSMNTEAFF
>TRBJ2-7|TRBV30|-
CAWVGAPTYEQYF
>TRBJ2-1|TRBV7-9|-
CASSQGLAGGPKFF
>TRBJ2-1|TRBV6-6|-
CASSYSFSGSDNEQFF
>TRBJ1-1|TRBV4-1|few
CASSQGPGNTEAFF
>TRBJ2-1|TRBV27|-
CASSLSHWATASPHNEQFF
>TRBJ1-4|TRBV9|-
CASSVDGLGGTTNEKLFF
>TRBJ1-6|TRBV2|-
CASRDSRDSPLHF
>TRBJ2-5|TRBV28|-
CASSITLGTGFGETQYF
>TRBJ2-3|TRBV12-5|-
CASGLVRGSGALTDTQYF
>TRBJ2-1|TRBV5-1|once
CASSGGTSGGNNEQFF
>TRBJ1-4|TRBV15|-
CATSRDKGVNEKLFF
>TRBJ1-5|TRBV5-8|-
CASRRLRGTVNQPQHF
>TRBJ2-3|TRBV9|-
CASSPNRVGTDTQYF
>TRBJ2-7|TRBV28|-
CASVASPGVEQYF
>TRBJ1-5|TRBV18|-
CASSQGAPNQPQHF
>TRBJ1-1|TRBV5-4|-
CASSLPVNTEAFF
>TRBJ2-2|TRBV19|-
CASSIQGLKNTGELFF
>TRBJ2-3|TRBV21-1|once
CASSTLPGLAGGYTDTQYF
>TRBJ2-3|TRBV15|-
CATSRDPGDTQYF
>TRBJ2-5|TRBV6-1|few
CASRGTGGRETQYF
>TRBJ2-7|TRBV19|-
CASSIVATTFGNEQYF
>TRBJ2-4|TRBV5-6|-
CASSDRGINIQYF
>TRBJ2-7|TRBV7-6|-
CASSPYSAAYEQYF
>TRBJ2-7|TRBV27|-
CASSLSALRVYEQYF
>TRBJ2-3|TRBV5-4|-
CASSKGLAGSTDTQYF
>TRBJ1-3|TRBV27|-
CATTRDRESGNTIYF
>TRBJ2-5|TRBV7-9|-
CASSFRQAKETQYF
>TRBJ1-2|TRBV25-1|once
CASSEGGTAYGYTF
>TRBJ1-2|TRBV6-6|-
CASSTGDYGYTF
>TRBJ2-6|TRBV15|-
CATSRTSGDSGANVLTF
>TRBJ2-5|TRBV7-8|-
CASSRRRDRGDETQYF
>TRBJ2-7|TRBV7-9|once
CSSSPRGETHEQYF
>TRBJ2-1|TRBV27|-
CASSSFYNEQFF
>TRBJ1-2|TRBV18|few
CASSKGVYGYTF
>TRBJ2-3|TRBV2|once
CASVTADTQYF
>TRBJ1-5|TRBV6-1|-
CASSERVSPFSNQPQHF
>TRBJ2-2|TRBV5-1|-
CASSLRGQKANTGELFF
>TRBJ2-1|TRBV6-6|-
CASSSPRDEQFF
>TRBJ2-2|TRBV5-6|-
CASSFPVSGELFF
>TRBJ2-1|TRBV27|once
CASSFRETSGRAVNEQFF